The present TCR beta chain was sequenced within a study of OX40 agonist ivuxolimab in advanced cancers. The CDR3 totals 15 residues. Trimming cost V 4 bases and J 6 bases, with 15 bases left between them. Looked up from germline, CDR1 is MGHRA and CDR2 is YSYEKL. TCRdb's copy holds only in-frame clones and misses some; the assay was immunoSEQ multiplex PCR. The sample contains 55,000 to 75,000 clones, 80% to 95% of which appear only once. The sequence was collected from an adult with an advanced solid tumor such as melanoma, head and neck, liver or kidney cancer. The chain is built from TRBV4-1 and TRBJ2-2, with unresolved D. The sample consisted of CD4+ or CD8+ T cells sorted from blood, taken in a trial of the OX40 agonist ivuxolimab. Here the CDR3 reads CASSPSKSSAGELFF. CDR3 nucleotide sequence: TGCGCCAGCAGCCCGTCAAAGAGTTCAGCCGGGGAGCTGTTTTTT.